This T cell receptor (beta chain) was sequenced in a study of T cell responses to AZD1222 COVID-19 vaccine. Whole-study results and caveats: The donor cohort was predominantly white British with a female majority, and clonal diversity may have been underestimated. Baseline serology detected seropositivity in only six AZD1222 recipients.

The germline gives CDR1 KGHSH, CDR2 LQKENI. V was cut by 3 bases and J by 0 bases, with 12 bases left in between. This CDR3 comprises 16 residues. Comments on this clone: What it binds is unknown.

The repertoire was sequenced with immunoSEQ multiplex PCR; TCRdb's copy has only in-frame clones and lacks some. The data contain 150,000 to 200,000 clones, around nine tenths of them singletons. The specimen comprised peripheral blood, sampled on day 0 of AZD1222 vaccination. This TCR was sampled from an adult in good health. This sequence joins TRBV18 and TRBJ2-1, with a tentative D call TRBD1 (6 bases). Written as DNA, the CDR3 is TGTGCCAGCTCACCCTTTACAGGGAGCTCCTACAATGAGCAGTTCTTC. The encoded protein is CASSPFTGSSYNEQFF.